This T cell receptor (beta chain) stems from a study of PD-1 blockade in classical Hodgkin lymphoma. This clone came up once. Antigen: not known. The junction shows a germline mismatch at one end, possibly a read error. The CDR3 covers 14 residues. The germline CDR1 and CDR2 sequences are SQVTM and ANQGSEA. Time point: cycle 4 day 1 (C4D1), after 6 weeks of nivolumab. The patients all showed relapse after autologous stem cell transplantation, while their brentuximab vedotin exposure varied. Study-level points and caveats: Why repertoires differed is undefined; disease activity or prior therapy possibly contributed. Patients who initiated nivolumab within 1 year of ASCT were excluded. Newly diagnosed and completely responding patients shared comparable baseline diversity.

The repertoire was sequenced with immunoSEQ multiplex PCR; TCRdb's copy has only in-frame clones and lacks some. The sample consists of about 24,000 clones, over 65% of them appearing once. The clonotype was recovered from a human donor with classical Hodgkin lymphoma. Specimen: peripheral blood mononuclear cells (PBMCs), collected before the fourth cycle of nivolumab. This rearrangement joins TRBV29-1 to TRBJ2-3; D possibly corresponds to TRBD2 (7 bases). The CDR3 bases are TGCAGCGTAGAAGGAACAGGGAGGGGAGATACGCAGTATTTT. This sequence encodes CSVEGTGRGDTQYF.